Given below is one T cell receptor (beta chain) in context. CDR1 and CDR2 from the germline V gene are SQVTM and ANQGSEA. The CDR3 is 12 amino acids. The ends lost 3 bases at V and 5 bases at J; junction bases unmatched: 3. TCRdb's table, derived via immunoSEQ multiplex PCR, lists solely in-frame clones and lacks some. The sample includes around 40,000 clones, approximately 89% seen only once; the top ten take about 1.2%. The sample belongs to a study of T cell changes during pregnancy in multiple sclerosis. This chain uses TRBV29-1 with TRBJ2-5; 7 positions agree with TRBD2. The sample was CD4+ T cells from peripheral blood mononuclear cells, taken in the first trimester of pregnancy. The sequence was obtained from a female donor with multiple sclerosis, enrolled in a pregnancy study. The DNA of the CDR3 is TGCAGCGTTGATACTAGCGAGGAGACCCAGTACTTC. It yields the protein CSVDTSEETQYF. Full variable domain (rest looked up from reference TRBV29-1 and TRBJ2-5): SAVISQKPSRDICQRGTSLTIQCQVDSQVTMMFWYRQQPGQSLTLIATANQGSEATYESGFVIDKFPISRPNLTFSTLTVSNMSPEDSSIYLCSVDTSEETQYFGPGTRLLVL.